This is a list of T cell receptor beta chains from one sample in a study of response to subunit inactivated influenza vaccine. TCRdb reanalysed the RT-PCR reads using MiXCR and keeps one entry per CDR3 protein. The sample has fewer than 750,000 distinct CDR3 sequences; around 13% are singletons. The input for sequencing was PBMCs from blood, taken roughly 13 days after vaccination. These receptors all stem from a man in his fifties or sixties who received an inactivated influenza vaccine. The CDR3 runs from the conserved cysteine through the conserved F or W. D genes are given only for firm matches.

TRBV3-1	TRBJ2-5	NA	CASSQDVVAYQETQYF
TRBV11-3	TRBJ2-1	NA	CASSLGQLYNEQFF
TRBV12-3/TRBV12-4	TRBJ2-2	NA	CASRSTGGQRGELFF
TRBV7-3	TRBJ2-3	TRBD2	CASSLNPAGVVDTQYF
TRBV7-2	TRBJ2-3	TRBD2	CASSPSGRAADTQYF
TRBV12-3/TRBV12-4	TRBJ2-2	NA	CASTRVQLTGELFF
TRBV20-1	TRBJ2-1	NA	CSAPGGVTYNEQFF
TRBV10-3	TRBJ1-2	TRBD1	CAISGNRGQYYGYTF
TRBV6-1	TRBJ2-3	NA	CASRRRTVTSTDTQYF
TRBV2	TRBJ2-5	NA	CASQARSPSQETQYF
TRBV29-1	TRBJ2-2	NA	CSVEEEQATGELFF
TRBV6-5	TRBJ2-1	TRBD1	CASSYYTQGQEQFF
TRBV5-1	TRBJ1-4	NA	CASRKSTTNEKLFF
TRBV29-1	TRBJ1-2	NA	CSANQGSGYTF
TRBV12-3/TRBV12-4	TRBJ2-1	NA	CASSLAGGLNEQFF
TRBV28	TRBJ2-5	NA	CASSSPLASGSLETQYF
TRBV7-2	TRBJ2-2	TRBD2	CASSQLAGELKRGELFF
TRBV18	TRBJ1-5	NA	CASSPRGVGNQPQHF
TRBV10-2	TRBJ1-1	TRBD1	CASWDRGMNTEAFF
TRBV20-1	TRBJ2-3	NA	CSARSTLPDTQYF
TRBV12-3/TRBV12-4	TRBJ2-2	TRBD1	CASTPGGSITGELFF
TRBV28	TRBJ2-3	TRBD2	CASSLPSSGGSTDTQYF
TRBV12-3/TRBV12-4	TRBJ2-3	NA	CASRERGAQYF
TRBV11-2	TRBJ1-4	NA	CASSPPTYRERAGKLFF
TRBV5-1	TRBJ2-7	NA	CASSPELAYEQYF
TRBV20-1	TRBJ1-5	NA	CSASPPGSMGNQPQHF
TRBV10-3	TRBJ2-1	TRBD2	CAITPLAGNNEQFF
TRBV24-1	TRBJ2-1	TRBD2	CATARIAGGLLEQFF
TRBV5-1	TRBJ2-1	TRBD1	CASKPQGARHYEQFF
TRBV2	TRBJ2-1	NA	CASSDVNNEQFF
TRBV5-1	TRBJ1-1	NA	CASSFRDGPKNTEAFF
TRBV11-2	TRBJ1-1	NA	CASSLSTVYEAFF
TRBV5-1	TRBJ2-1	NA	CASSRAPGAVSSYNEQFF